This T cell receptor beta chain was captured in a study of T cells in localized non-small cell lung cancer (dated by TCRdb to about 2020). As for the study more broadly: The study examined T cell repertoires in 236 patients with early-stage NSCLC and compared tumors with uninvolved tumor-adjacent lungs. All 220 or so NSCLC patients in the cohort were treatment-naive and had localized lung tumors that were resected. The mean age of the NSCLC patients was under 70 years, with 120 to 150 men and about a hundred women. Broader findings and caveats from the paper: Because multi-region tumor sequencing was not done, intratumor heterogeneity could not be ruled out. Since the design was exploratory, TCR variables were selected using unadjusted p-values with no false-discovery rate correction. Uninvolved tumor-adjacent lung showed the highest T cell clonality, higher than tumor, which suggests more focused antigenic responses in the uninvolved tumor-adjacent lung. Of the top 100 tumor clones, a median of roughly 57 were detected in paired uninvolved adjacent lung; under 30 were also among that lung's top 100. Longer overall survival was associated with higher blood T cell density, whereas shorter survival was associated with higher adjacent-lung clonality.

The CDR3 has 13 amino acids, counting the end cysteine and phenylalanine. Just CDR3 DNA is preserved here, 39 bases in frame from base 1. After removal of 5 bases from V and 9 bases from J, the junction retains 5 bases not matched to a gene. CDR1 MNHNS and CDR2 SASEGT were looked up in the germline V gene. Concerning this clone itself: Its antigen remains unidentified. No clone much larger than this one lies a single base away; base qualities are absent.

The immunoSEQ Assay was used to sequence TCR beta CDR3 regions from DNA. Per the original workflow: T cell density was computed as TCR beta template counts normalized to usable DNA estimated by amplifying housekeeping genes. Using the preseqR package, richness was estimated by extrapolating to 120,000 templates for tissue samples and 400,000 templates for PBMC samples. Clonality was defined by subtracting Pielou's evenness from one. Tissue-enriched TCRs were identified through differential abundance testing performed on productive amino-acid clonotypes, with a minimum total count of 5 and an alpha of 0.1. Repertoire overlap between compartments was quantified with the Jaccard Index and Morisita Overlap Index. TCR beta CDR3s were clustered by GLIPH together with public tetramer-defined viral CDR3s, and at least three viral sequences plus V-gene enrichment were required for viral motifs. In TCRdb, the immuneACCESS table is reduced to in-frame sequences with V and J assigned. These tables do not hold every clone; where another copy was compared, an unresolved V gene accounts for under half, and the others remain unexplained. The DNA gave D and trimming, while V, J and clone size come from that table. Counted in this sample were tens of thousands of clones; roughly 91% of them appeared once. The top ten clonotypes cover approximately 22% of the sample.

At diagnosis, peripheral blood, uninvolved tumor-adjacent lung and tumor were collected and were preserved as a mix of fresh-frozen and FFPE material. Blood samples were analyzed as peripheral blood mononuclear cells for TCR repertoire profiling. This TCR was sampled from a woman aged 35 to 75 with stage I squamous cell lung carcinoma. The rearranged segments are TRBV6-1 and TRBJ2-1; the central 9 bases match TRBD2. Material: peripheral blood, obtained before any cancer treatment. The bases read TGTGCCAGCAGTCGCGGGGGGGCCGCTGAGCAGTTCTTC. It is translated as CASSRGGAAEQFF.